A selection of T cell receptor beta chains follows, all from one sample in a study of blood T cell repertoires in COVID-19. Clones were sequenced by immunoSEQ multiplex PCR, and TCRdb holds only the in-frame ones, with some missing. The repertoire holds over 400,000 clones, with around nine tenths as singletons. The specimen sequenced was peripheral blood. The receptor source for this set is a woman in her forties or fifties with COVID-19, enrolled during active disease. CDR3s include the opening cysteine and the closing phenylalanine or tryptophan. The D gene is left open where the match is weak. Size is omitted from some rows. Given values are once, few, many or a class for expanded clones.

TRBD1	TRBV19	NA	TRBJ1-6	TGTGCCAGTAGTACAGGGGGCGATTCACCCCTCCACTTT	CASSTGGDSPLHF
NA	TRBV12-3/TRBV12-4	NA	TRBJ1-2	TGTGCCAGCAAGGAGAGGGCCGGGTATGGCTACACCTTC	CASKERAGYGYTF
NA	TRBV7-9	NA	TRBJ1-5	TGTGCCAGCAGCTTACCGAGTCAGCCCCAGCATTTT	CASSLPSQPQHF
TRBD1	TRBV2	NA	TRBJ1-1	TGTGCCAGCAGGCCCGGGACAGGGGTCAACACTGAAGCTTTCTTT	CASRPGTGVNTEAFF
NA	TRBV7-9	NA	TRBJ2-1	TGTGCCAGCAGCATACAGGGTTCCAATGAGCAGTTCTTC	CASSIQGSNEQFF
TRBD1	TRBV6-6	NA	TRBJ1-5	TGTGCCAGCAGTTACCCCGACAGGGTTAGCAATCAGCCCCAGCATTTT	CASSYPDRVSNQPQHF
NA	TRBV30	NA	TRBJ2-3	TGTGCCTGGGAACCAGGGGGCACAGATACGCAGTATTTT	CAWEPGGTDTQYF
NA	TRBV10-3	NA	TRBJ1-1	TGTGCCATCAGACCAGGGGAGACAGGGAACACTGAAGCTTTCTTT	CAIRPGETGNTEAFF
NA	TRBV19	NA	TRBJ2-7	TGTGCCAGTAGTACACGGCGGGACTACGAGCAGTACTTC	CASSTRRDYEQYF
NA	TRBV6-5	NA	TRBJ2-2	TGTGCCAGCAGGCTAAGGAGGGGTACGGCCGGGGAGCTGTTTTTT	CASRLRRGTAGELFF
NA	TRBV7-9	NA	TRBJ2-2	TGTGCCAGCAGCCCTGGACTGTTCACCGGGGAGCTGTTTTTT	CASSPGLFTGELFF
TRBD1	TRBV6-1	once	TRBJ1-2	TGTGCCAGCAGTGAAGCGGTAACAGGGGCTGCGATTTTGGATGGCTACACCTTC	CASSEAVTGAAILDGYTF
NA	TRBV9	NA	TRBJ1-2	TGTGCCAGCAGCGTAGCGACAGGAGGCCGATCACAGCAGTATGGCTACACCTTC	CASSVATGGRSQQYGYTF
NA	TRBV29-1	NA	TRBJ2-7	TGCAGCGTTGAACTGGGGGCCTTGAGTAGCTACGAGCAGTACTTC	CSVELGALSSYEQYF
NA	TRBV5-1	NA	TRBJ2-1	TGCGCCAGCAGCCCAAACAAGGACTGGACCGAATACAATGAGCAGTTCTTC	CASSPNKDWTEYNEQFF
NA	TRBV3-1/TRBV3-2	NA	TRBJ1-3	TGTGCCAGCAGACCGTCGGGGGCTGGAAACACCATATATTTT	CASRPSGAGNTIYF
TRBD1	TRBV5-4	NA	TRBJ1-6	TGTGCCAGCAGCTCCGGGACAGAAGATTCACCCCTCCACTTT	CASSSGTEDSPLHF
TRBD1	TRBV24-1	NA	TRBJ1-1	TGTGCCACCAGACCAGGGACAGGGAACACTGAAGCTTTCTTT	CATRPGTGNTEAFF
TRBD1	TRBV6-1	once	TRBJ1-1	TGTGCCAGCAGTGATTTAAGACAGGGAGCTTTCTTT	CASSDLRQGAFF
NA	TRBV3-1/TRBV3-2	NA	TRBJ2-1	TGTGCCAGCAGCCACCCTAGCGCGGGGTACAATGAGCAGTTCTTC	CASSHPSAGYNEQFF
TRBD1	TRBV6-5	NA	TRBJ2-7	TGTGCCAGCAGTTTTATGAGGGGGACAGGATCCTACGAGCAGTACTTC	CASSFMRGTGSYEQYF